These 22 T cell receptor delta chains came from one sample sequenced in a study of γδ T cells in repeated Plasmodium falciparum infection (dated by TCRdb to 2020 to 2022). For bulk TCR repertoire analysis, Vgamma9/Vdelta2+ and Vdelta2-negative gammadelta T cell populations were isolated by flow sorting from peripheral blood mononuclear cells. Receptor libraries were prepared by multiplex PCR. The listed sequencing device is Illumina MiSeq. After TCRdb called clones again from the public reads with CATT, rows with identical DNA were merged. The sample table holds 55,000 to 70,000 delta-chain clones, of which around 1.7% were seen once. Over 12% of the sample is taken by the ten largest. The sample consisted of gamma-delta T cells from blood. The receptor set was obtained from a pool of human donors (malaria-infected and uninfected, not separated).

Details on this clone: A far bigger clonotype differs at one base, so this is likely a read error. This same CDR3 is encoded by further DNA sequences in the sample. The CDR3 sequence is CACDTPLGLVLGDTDTDKLIF. CDR3 sequence (DNA): TGTGCCTGTGACACTCCACTAGGTCTGGTTCTGGGGGATACCGACACTGATAAACTCATCTTT. The chain combines TRDV2 with TRDJ1, with 11 bases lining up with TRDD3. The CDR3 has 21 amino acids. Germline-derived CDR1 and CDR2 are GEAIGNYY and EKD.

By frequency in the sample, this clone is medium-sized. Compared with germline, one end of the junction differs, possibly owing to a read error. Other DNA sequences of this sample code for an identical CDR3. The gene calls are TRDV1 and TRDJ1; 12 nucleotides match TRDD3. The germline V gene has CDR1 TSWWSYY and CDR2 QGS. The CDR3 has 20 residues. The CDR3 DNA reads TGTGCTCTTTGGGACCCCCCACCCACTGGGGGATACCTGTACACCGATAAACTCATCTTT. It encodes CALWDPPPTGGYLYTDKLIF.

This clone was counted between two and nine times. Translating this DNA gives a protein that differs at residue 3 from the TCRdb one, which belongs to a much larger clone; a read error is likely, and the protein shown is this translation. This chain's CDR3 is CALVAGPKRVIF. For the CDR3, the DNA is TGTGCCCTTGTAGCTGGGCCGAAGAGGGTCATCTTT. No J gene call was made, and the V gene is TRDV3. This CDR3 region has 12 residues. Germline CDR1 reads TVYSNPD; CDR2 reads GDNSRS (reference sequence).

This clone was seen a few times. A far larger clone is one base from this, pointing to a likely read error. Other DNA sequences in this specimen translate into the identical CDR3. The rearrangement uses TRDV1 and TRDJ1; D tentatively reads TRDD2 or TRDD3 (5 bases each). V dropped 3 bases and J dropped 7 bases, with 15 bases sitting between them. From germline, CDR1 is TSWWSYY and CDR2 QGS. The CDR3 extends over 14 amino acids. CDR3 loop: CALGELPIPGKLIF. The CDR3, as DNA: TGTGCTCTTGGGGAGCTTCCGATACCGGGTAAACTCATCTTT.

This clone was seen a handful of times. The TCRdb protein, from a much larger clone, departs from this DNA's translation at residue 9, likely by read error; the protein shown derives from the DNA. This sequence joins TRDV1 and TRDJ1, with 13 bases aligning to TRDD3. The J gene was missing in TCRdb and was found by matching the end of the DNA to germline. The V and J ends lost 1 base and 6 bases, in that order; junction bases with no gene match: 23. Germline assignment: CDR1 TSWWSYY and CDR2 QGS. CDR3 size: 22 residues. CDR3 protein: CALGEPTTRHYWGIRLPYKLIF. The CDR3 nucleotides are TGTGCTCTTGGGGAACCTACGACTCGGCATTACTGGGGGATACGCCTACCCTATAAACTCATCTTT.

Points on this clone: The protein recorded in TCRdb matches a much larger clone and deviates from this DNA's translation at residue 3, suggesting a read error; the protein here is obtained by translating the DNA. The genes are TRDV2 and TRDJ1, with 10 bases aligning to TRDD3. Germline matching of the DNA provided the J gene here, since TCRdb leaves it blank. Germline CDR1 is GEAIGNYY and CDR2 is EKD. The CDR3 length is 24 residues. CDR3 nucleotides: TGTGCCGGTGACACCGGTACAGGTCCTACCTCTTCGTACTGGGGGATGGCCTTGGGCGATAAACTCATCTTT. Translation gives CAGDTGTGPTSSYWGMALGDKLIF.

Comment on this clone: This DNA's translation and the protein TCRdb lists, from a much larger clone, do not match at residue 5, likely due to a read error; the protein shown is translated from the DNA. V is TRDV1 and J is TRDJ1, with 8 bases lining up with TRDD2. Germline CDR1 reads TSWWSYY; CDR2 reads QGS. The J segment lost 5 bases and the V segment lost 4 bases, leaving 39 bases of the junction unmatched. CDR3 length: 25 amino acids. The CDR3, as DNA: TGTGCTCTTGGGGGACTCGGGCCCGCTTCCTACAGCTGGGGATTCCCCTTGTTCCTAGCGGATAAACTCATCTTT. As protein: CALGGLGPASYSWGFPLFLADKLIF.

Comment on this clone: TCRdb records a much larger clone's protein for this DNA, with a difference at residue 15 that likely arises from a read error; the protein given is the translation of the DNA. CDR3 sequence (DNA): TGTGCTCTTGGGGAACTTTTGTGGGAGCATACCGGCTCCTCGGCCGATAAACTCATCTTT. This gives the protein CALGELLWEHTGSSADKLIF. The chain combines TRDV1 with TRDJ1; D call uncertain. The J gene, absent from TCRdb, was called here by matching the DNA to germline. Germline CDR1 is TSWWSYY and CDR2 is QGS. This CDR3 spans 20 amino acids. V was cut by 0 bases and J by 3 bases, with 26 bases left in between.

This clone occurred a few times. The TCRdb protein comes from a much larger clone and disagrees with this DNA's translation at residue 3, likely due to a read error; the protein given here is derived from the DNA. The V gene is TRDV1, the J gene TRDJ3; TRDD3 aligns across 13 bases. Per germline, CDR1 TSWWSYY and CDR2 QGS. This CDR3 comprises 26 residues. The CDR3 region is CAPGEQGGSTGGYEVFSSWDTRQMFF. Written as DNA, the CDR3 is TGTGCTCCTGGGGAACAGGGGGGGAGTACTGGGGGATACGAAGTATTTTCCTCCTGGGACACCCGACAGATGTTTTTC.

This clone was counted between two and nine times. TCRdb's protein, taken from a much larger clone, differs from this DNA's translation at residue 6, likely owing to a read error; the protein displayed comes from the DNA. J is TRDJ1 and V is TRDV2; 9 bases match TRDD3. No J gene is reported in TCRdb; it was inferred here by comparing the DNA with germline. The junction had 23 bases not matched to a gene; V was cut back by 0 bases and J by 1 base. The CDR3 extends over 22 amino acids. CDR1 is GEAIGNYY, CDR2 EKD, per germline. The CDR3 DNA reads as TGTGCCTGTGACACCGTTAACCCCTCCGTACTGGGGGAAGGTCCGCTCACCGATAAACTCATCTTT. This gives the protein CACDTVNPSVLGEGPLTDKLIF.

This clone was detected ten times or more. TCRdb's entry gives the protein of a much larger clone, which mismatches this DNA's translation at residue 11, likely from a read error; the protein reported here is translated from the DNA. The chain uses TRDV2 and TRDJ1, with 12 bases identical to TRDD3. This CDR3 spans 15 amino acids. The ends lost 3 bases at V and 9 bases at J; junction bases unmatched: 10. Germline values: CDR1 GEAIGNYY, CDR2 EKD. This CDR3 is CACDDLLGDTAELIF. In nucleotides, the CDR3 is TGTGCCTGTGACGACCTTCTGGGGGATACGGCGGAACTCATCTTT.

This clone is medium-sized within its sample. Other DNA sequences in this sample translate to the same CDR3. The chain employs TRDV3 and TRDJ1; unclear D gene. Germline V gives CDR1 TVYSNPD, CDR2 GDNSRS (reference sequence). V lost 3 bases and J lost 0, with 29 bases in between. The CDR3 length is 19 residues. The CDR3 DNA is TGTGCCTTGAGCTTGCGTAGGTACGACCACGTCTGGTACACCGATAAACTCATCTTT. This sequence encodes CALSLRRYDHVWYTDKLIF.

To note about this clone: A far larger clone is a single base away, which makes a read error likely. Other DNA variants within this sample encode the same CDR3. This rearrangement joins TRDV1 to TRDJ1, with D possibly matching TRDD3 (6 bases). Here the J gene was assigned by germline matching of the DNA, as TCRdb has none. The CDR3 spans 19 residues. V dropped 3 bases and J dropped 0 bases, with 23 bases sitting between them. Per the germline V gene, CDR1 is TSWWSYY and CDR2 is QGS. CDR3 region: CALGEHPYLGMVYTDKLIF. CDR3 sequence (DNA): TGTGCTCTTGGGGAGCACCCCTACTTGGGGATGGTTTACACCGATAAACTCATCTTT.

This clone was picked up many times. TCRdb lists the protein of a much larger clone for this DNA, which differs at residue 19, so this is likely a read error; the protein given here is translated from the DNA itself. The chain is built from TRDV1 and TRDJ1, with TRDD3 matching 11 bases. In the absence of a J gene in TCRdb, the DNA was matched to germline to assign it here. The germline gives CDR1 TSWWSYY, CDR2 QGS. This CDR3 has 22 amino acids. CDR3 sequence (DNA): TGTGCTCTTGGGGAACGGTGTGGGTACTGGGGGATAGGGACGGCCTACACCGATAGACTCATCTTT. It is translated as CALGERCGYWGIGTAYTDRLIF.

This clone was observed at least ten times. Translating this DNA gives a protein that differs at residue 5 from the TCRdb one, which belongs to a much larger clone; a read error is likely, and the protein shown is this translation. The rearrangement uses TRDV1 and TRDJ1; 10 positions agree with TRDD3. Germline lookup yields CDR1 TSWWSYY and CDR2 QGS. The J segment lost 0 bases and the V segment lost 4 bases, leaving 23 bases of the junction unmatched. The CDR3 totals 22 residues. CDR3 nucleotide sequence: TGTGCTCTTGGGGGGACTTCCTGGTACTGGGGGATGGGGATACCGTACACCGATAAACTCATCTTT. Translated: CALGGTSWYWGMGIPYTDKLIF.

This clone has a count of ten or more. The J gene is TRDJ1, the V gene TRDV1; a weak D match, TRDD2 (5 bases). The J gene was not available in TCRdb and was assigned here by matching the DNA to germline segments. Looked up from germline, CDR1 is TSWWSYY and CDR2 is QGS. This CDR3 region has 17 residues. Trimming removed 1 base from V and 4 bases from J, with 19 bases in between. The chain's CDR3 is CALGEPAYHACHDKLIF. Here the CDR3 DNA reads TGTGCTCTTGGGGAACCGGCCTACCACGCCTGCCACGATAAACTCATCTTT.

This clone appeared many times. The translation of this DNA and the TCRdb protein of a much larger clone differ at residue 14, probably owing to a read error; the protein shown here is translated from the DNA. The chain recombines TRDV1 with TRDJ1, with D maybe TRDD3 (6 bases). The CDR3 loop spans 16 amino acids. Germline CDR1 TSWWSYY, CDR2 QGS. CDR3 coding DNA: TGTGCTCTTGGGGAACTCCTACTGGGTGCTAGCGATAAACCCATCTTT. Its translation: CALGELLLGASDKPIF.

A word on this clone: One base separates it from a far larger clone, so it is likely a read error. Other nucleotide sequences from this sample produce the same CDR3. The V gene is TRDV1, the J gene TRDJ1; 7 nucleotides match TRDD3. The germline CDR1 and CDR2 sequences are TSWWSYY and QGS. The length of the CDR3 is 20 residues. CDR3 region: CALGELGGITHLMYTDKLIF. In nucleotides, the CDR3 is TGTGCTCTTGGGGAACTAGGGGGGATCACCCATCTAATGTACACCGACAAACTCATCTTT.

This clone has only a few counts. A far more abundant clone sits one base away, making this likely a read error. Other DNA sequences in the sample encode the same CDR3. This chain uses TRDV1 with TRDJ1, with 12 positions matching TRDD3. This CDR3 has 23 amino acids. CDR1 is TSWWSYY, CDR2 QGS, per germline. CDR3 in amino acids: CALGELRPRPSLYWGILTDKLIF. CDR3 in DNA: TGTGCCCTTGGGGAACTTCGCCCCCGGCCTTCCTTGTACTGGGGGATACTCACCGATAAACTCATCTTT.

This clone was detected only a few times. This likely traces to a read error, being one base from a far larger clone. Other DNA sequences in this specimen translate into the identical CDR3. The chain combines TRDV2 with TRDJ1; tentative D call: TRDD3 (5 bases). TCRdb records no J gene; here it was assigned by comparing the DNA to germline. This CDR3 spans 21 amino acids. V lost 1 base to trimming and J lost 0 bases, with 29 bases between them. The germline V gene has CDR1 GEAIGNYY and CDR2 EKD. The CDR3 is CACDTYREEEDIRGYTDKLIF. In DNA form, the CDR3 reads TGTGCCTGTGACACATATCGGGAAGAGGAGGATATCCGGGGGTACACCGATAAACTCATCTTT.

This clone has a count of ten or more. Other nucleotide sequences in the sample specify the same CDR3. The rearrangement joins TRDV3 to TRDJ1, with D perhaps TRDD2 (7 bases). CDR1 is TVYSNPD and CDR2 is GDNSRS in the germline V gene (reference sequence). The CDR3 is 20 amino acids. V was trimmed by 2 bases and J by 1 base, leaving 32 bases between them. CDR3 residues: CAFEPSSSCWGIHATDKLIF. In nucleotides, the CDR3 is TGTGCCTTTGAACCTTCCTCCTCGTGCTGGGGAATTCACGCCACCGATAAACTCATCTTT.

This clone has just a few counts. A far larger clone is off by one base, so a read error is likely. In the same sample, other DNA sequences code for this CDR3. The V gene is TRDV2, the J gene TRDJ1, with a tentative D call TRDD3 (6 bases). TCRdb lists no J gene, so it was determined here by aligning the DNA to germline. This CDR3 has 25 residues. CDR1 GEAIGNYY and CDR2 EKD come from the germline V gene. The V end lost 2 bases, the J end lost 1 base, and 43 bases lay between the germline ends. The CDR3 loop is CACDKACVLPRYWASPLWGTDKLIF. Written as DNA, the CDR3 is TGTGCCTGTGACAAGGCCTGTGTCCTCCCGAGGTACTGGGCCTCGCCCCTATGGGGCACCGATAAACTCATCTTT.